The 17 T cell receptor beta chains reported below all come from one sample, sequenced in a study of CD8 T cells in ankylosing spondylitis. MiXCR, run by TCRdb on the 5' RACE reads, gives a single entry per CDR3 protein. Found here are 240,000 or so distinct CDR3 sequences, 8% to 9.5% of them singletons; the top ten hold approximately 6.2%. Sequenced material: blood, either unsorted or a sorted T cell fraction (not recorded which). Receptors were obtained from a male donor with ankylosing spondylitis or in good health (not recorded which).

This clonotype came up a few times. As DNA, the CDR3 is TGTGCCAGCAGCCCTCCAGGGTTTGTTGAAGCTTTCTTT. It specifies CASSPPGFVEAFF. The rearrangement links TRBV7-9 to TRBJ1-1; possibly TRBD1 for D (5 bases). Germline CDR1 is SEHNR and CDR2 is FQNEAQ (reference sequence). This CDR3 is built from 13 residues. V shed 5 bases and J shed 7 bases, with 14 bases lying between them.

The table lists this clonotype with many counts. The J gene is TRBJ2-1, the V gene TRBV29-1; TRBD2 agrees at 9 bases. V was pared by 3 bases and J by 9 bases, with 12 bases of the junction left unmatched. CDR1 is SQVTM and CDR2 is ANQGSEA in the germline V gene. The CDR3 is made up of 15 amino acids. This CDR3 reads CSVEVPLAGRGEQFF. The CDR3 coding sequence is TGCAGCGTTGAGGTCCCCCTAGCGGGGAGAGGTGAGCAGTTCTTC.

This chain uses TRBV7-8 with TRBJ2-1; possibly TRBD2 for D (5 bases). Germline V gene data show CDR1 as SGHVS and CDR2 as FQNEAQ. V lost 1 base to trimming and J lost 3 bases, with 16 bases between them. The CDR3 length is 17 residues. The CDR3 nucleotides read TGTGCCAGCAGCTTAGGGACGTGGGAGAAGCGCTACAATGAGCAGTTCTTC. Amino acids: CASSLGTWEKRYNEQFF.

The DNA for the CDR3 is TGTGCCAGCAGCCCCCGCGTGGCGGGAGGGCCCCCAGATACGCAGTATTTT. Translated: CASSPRVAGGPPDTQYF. The V gene is TRBV6-2 or TRBV6-3, the J gene TRBJ2-3; TRBD2 agrees at 9 bases. CDR1 MNHEY and CDR2 SVGEGT come from the germline V gene. The CDR3 is 17 amino acids. Germline trimming cut 6 bases from V and 4 bases from J; bases unmatched to any gene: 14.

This clonotype was found many times. This rearrangement joins TRBV20-1 to TRBJ2-7; D not certain. V was clipped by 3 bases and J by 1 base, with 10 bases between them. The CDR3 extends over 13 amino acids. Germline lookup yields CDR1 DFQATT and CDR2 SNEGSKA (reference sequence). CDR3 in DNA: TGCAGTGCTAGGCCTCCGGTTTCCTACGAGCAGTACTTC. This encodes CSARPPVSYEQYF.

Ten or more counts support this clonotype. A junction boundary mismatches the germline segment, possibly from a read error. V and J are TRBV7-7 and TRBJ2-2; the D is unclear. This CDR3 has 15 amino acids. The germline V gene has CDR1 SSHAT and CDR2 FNYEAQ (reference sequence). The CDR3 loop reads CASSPSTGNTGELFF. Written as DNA, the CDR3 is TGTGCTAGCAGCCCATCCACGGGGAACACCGGGGAGCTGTTTTTT.

The chain has TRBV7-2 and TRBJ2-1; D possibly corresponds to TRBD2 (5 bases). Germline assignment: CDR1 SGHTA and CDR2 FQGNSA. With 4 bases removed from V and 6 bases from J, the gap between germline ends came to 10 bases. The CDR3 covers 13 residues. The CDR3 sequence is CASSSRDRNEQFF. CDR3 coding DNA: TGTGCCAGCAGCTCCCGGGATCGCAATGAGCAGTTCTTC.

This clonotype was seen ten or more times. The chain employs TRBV10-2 and TRBJ1-5, with a tentative D call TRBD1 (5 bases). V was pared by 2 bases and J by 6 bases, with 11 bases between. This CDR3 contains 14 residues. Germline values: CDR1 WSHSY, CDR2 SAAADI. The CDR3 loop is CASSEQGPVQPQHF. CDR3 sequence (DNA): TGCGCCAGCAGTGAGCAGGGTCCGGTTCAGCCCCAGCATTTT.

This clonotype was seen at least ten times. This sequence joins TRBV10-3 and TRBJ1-6; D is unresolved. V lost 0 bases, J lost 8 bases, and 11 bases lay in between. Germline assignment: CDR1 ENHRY and CDR2 SYGVKD. This CDR3 has 15 amino acids. In nucleotides, the CDR3 is TGTGCCATCAGTGAGTCGAAGCCCCCCGATTCACCCCTCCACTTT. It is translated as CAISESKPPDSPLHF.

This clonotype came up a few times. J is TRBJ2-1 and V is TRBV7-2, with TRBD2 matching 11 bases. Germline values: CDR1 SGHTA, CDR2 FQGNSA. The CDR3 runs to 15 residues. J was trimmed by 6 bases and V by 0 bases; bases with no gene match: 1. CDR3 sequence: CASSLAGTSGNEQFF. Written as DNA, the CDR3 is TGTGCCAGCAGCTTAGCTGGGACTAGCGGCAATGAGCAGTTCTTC.

This clonotype was picked up many times. A junction end diverges from the germline sequence, so it may reflect a read error. The rearrangement joins TRBV7-7 to TRBJ2-1; TRBD2 matches at 10 bases. The CDR3 covers 16 residues. Germline V gene data show CDR1 as SSHAT and CDR2 as FNYEAQ (reference sequence). CDR3 sequence (DNA): TGTGCTAGCAGCTCTGTAGCGGGGGGCTCCTACAATGAGCAGTTCTTC. It encodes CASSSVAGGSYNEQFF.

This clonotype was seen a handful of times. V is TRBV30 and J is TRBJ2-2; the D is unclear. The V end lost 2 bases, the J end lost 3 bases, and 13 bases lay between the germline ends. CDR3 length: 15 amino acids. Germline lookup yields CDR1 GTSNPN and CDR2 SVGIG (reference sequence). The CDR3 coding sequence is TGTGCCTGGAGTCCAACCGACAAGTACACCGGGGAGCTGTTTTTT. Encoded protein: CAWSPTDKYTGELFF.

The chain employs TRBV20-1 and TRBJ2-5; 10 bases line up with TRBD2. CDR3 length: 20 amino acids. In germline, CDR1 is DFQATT, CDR2 SNEGSKA (reference sequence). Trimming removed 3 bases from V and 4 bases from J; junction bases left unmatched: 23. The CDR3 coding sequence is TGCAGTGCTAGCCCCGGGGCTAGCGGGAGACCGACGTTAGGAGGAGAGACCCAGTACTTC. As protein: CSASPGASGRPTLGGETQYF.

This clonotype was recorded at least ten times. The chain carries TRBV6-5 and TRBJ2-1; possible D gene TRBD2, 6 bases. This CDR3 has 16 residues. Germline V gene sequence: CDR1 MNHEY, CDR2 SVGAGI. Trimming removed 4 bases from V and 8 bases from J, with 21 bases in between. This CDR3 is CASSSRAAGKRYEQFF. The DNA of the CDR3 is TGTGCCAGCAGTTCCAGGGCCGCGGGAAAGCGCTATGAGCAGTTCTTC.

This clonotype was detected a few times. The gene calls are TRBV27 and TRBJ2-5; TRBD2 agrees at 10 bases. Germline CDR1 MNHEY, CDR2 SMNVEV (reference sequence). CDR3 length: 15 amino acids. V lost 4 bases, J lost 5 bases, and 7 bases stayed unmatched. The CDR3, as DNA: TGTGCCAGCAGTTCCAGCGGGAGGGAGAGGGAGACCCAGTACTTC. It is translated as CASSSSGRERETQYF.

This clonotype occurred many times. The chain joins TRBV5-1 to TRBJ2-2, with D tentatively TRBD1 (6 bases). Germline V gene sequence: CDR1 SGHRS, CDR2 YFSETQ. CDR3 length equals 16 residues. V was shortened by 4 bases and J by 2 bases, with 15 bases between the two germline ends. CDR3 sequence: CASSPFTGYNTGELFF. The CDR3 nucleotides are TGCGCCAGCAGCCCCTTTACAGGGTATAACACCGGGGAGCTGTTTTTT.

This clonotype was seen repeatedly, ten times or more. The rearrangement links TRBV27 to TRBJ2-3; TRBD1 matches at 7 bases. This CDR3 is built from 13 residues. CDR1 and CDR2 (germline): MNHEY, SMNVEV (reference sequence). V shed 9 bases, J shed 3 bases, and the junction held 6 bases outside the gene matches. The CDR3 here is CASRDSPTDTQYF. CDR3 bases: TGTGCCAGTAGGGACAGTCCTACAGATACGCAGTATTTT.